What follows is one TCR beta chain and its context. The antigen remains unidentified. This sample is part of a study of post-analysis software for immune sequencing data. Looking at the study overall: Progressive-relapsing, secondary progressive and relapsing-remitting multiple sclerosis were among the disease courses included.

Presence of unique molecular identifiers characterized the TCR beta cDNA libraries. It was from roughly 1 to 10 million T cells that 500,000 to 600,000 cDNA molecules came. TCRdb reanalysed the PCR reads using MiXCR and keeps one entry per CDR3 protein. Of fewer than 850,000 distinct CDR3 sequences listed, roughly 30% are singletons. The V segment lost 6 bases and the J segment 9 bases; nucleotides outside the gene matches: 17. CDR3 size: 16 residues. Per germline, CDR1 SGHTA and CDR2 FQGNSA. Points from the study as a whole: The study found significantly lower normalized Chao1 diversity in multiple sclerosis patients than in controls. There were roughly five TRBV segments more frequent in patients than controls, and TRBV5-6, TRBV5-1 and TRBV20-1 were among them.

The rearrangement joins TRBV7-2 to TRBJ1-5; 7 bases line up with TRBD1. Sequenced: blood. The TCR originated in a girl aged 5-17 years with multiple sclerosis. This chain's CDR3 is CASREPGPGGEGPQHF. In nucleotides, the CDR3 is TGTGCCAGCAGAGAACCAGGGCCAGGGGGAGAGGGGCCCCAGCATTTT. Complete variable domain (other parts from reference TRBV7-2 and TRBJ1-5): GAGVSQSPSNKVTEKGKDVELRCDPISGHTALYWYRQSLGQGLEFLIYFQGNSAPDKSGLPSDRFSAERTGGSVSTLTIQRTQQEDSAVYLCASREPGPGGEGPQHFGDGTRLSIL.